The 22 T cell receptor beta chains presented below share a single source sample, sequenced in a study of T cells in Graves' hyperthyroidism and ophthalmopathy. Researchers amplified the TCR beta CDR3 regions from RNA transcripts. The HTBI set primed first-round TCR CDR3 RT-PCR. Using its own MiXCR run on the multiplex PCR reads, TCRdb lists one record per CDR3 protein. The sample includes approximately 620,000 distinct CDR3 sequences, roughly 16% of them seen just once. The sequenced sample was blood. Source of these receptors: a woman aged 40 to 50 with Graves' ophthalmopathy.

This sequence joins TRBV20-1 and TRBJ1-4, with 8 bases identical to TRBD1. Trimming at V came to 5 bases and at J to 8 bases, leaving 13 bases not matched to a gene. Looked up from germline, CDR1 is DFQATT and CDR2 is SNEGSKA (reference sequence). The CDR3 spans 15 residues. The CDR3 sequence: CSAGRGRGGGEKLFF. The CDR3 DNA reads as TGCAGTGCTGGCAGGGGGCGGGGGGGAGGAGAAAAACTGTTTTTT.

This clonotype occurred many times. The V call is TRBV7-9, the J call TRBJ1-1; no firm D call. The CDR3 totals 14 residues. The V end lost 0 bases, the J end lost 4 bases, and 9 bases lay between the germline ends. Germline loops: CDR1 SEHNR, CDR2 FQNEAQ (reference sequence). The CDR3 DNA is TGTGCCAGCAGCTTAGCTGGGGTGGTCACTGAAGCTTTCTTT. Protein: CASSLAGVVTEAFF.

In this sample, this clonotype turned up many times. This chain uses TRBV13 with TRBJ2-5; D could derive from TRBD1 or TRBD2 (5 bases each). There are 14 residues in the CDR3. CDR1 and CDR2 from the germline V gene are PRHDT and FYEKMQ (reference sequence). V was pared by 3 bases and J by 5 bases, with 13 bases between. Written as DNA, the CDR3 is TGTGCCAGCAGCTTTAGCGAGGGGTACGAGACCCAGTACTTC. It is translated as CASSFSEGYETQYF.

This clonotype was found many times. The chain recombines TRBV5-1 with TRBJ2-3; no reliable D call. This CDR3 region has 16 residues. In germline, CDR1 is SGHRS, CDR2 YFSETQ. With 6 bases removed from V and 5 bases from J, the gap between germline ends came to 22 bases. The CDR3 bases are TGCGCCAGCAAGCCTGCCCCAAGTCGGCCGGGAGATACGCAGTATTTT. Translated: CASKPAPSRPGDTQYF. Filled out from reference TRBV5-1 and TRBJ2-3, the complete variable domain reads KAGVTQTPRYLIKTRGQQVTLSCSPISGHRSVSWYQQTPGQGLQFLFEYFSETQRNKGNFPGRFSGRQFSNSRSEMNVSTLELGDSALYLCASKPAPSRPGDTQYFGPGTRLTVL.

This clonotype showed up just a few times. This chain's CDR3 is CASSPMGHQRSENTIYF. The CDR3 DNA sequence: TGTGCCAGCTCACCGATGGGACACCAACGCTCAGAAAACACCATATATTTT. The chain is built from TRBV18 and TRBJ1-3; tentatively, D is TRBD1 (6 bases). Germline V gives CDR1 KGHSH, CDR2 LQKENI. The V end was cut by 3 bases, the J end by 6 bases, with 21 bases between. The CDR3 contains 17 residues.

This clonotype was found a few times. The CDR3 protein is CSVVSGNEKLFF. CDR3 coding DNA: TGCAGCGTTGTGTCAGGGAATGAAAAACTGTTTTTT. The genes are TRBV29-1 and TRBJ1-4; D is perhaps TRBD1 (5 bases). CDR1 SQVTM and CDR2 ANQGSEA come from the germline V gene. Trimming shortened V by 4 bases and J by 5 bases, and 8 bases separated the two germline ends. CDR3 length equals 12 residues.

This clonotype was detected a few times. V usage is TRBV20-1 and J usage is TRBJ1-5; TRBD1 aligns across 9 bases. Germline V gene data show CDR1 as DFQATT and CDR2 as SNEGSKA (reference sequence). The CDR3 loop spans 15 amino acids. With 6 bases clipped from V and 5 bases from J, the junction kept 11 bases outside the gene matches. The chain's CDR3 is CSAPSGTGLYQPQHF. CDR3 DNA sequence: TGCAGTGCCCCTTCGGGGACAGGGTTATATCAGCCCCAGCATTTT.

This clonotype has ten or more counts. The rearrangement links TRBV19 to TRBJ2-7; 8 nucleotides agree with TRBD1. The CDR3 extends over 15 amino acids. The trim removed 4 bases at V and 7 bases at J, leaving 12 bases unmatched. Germline assignment: CDR1 LNHDA and CDR2 SQIVND (reference sequence). This chain's CDR3 is CASSTLGQAATEQYF. The CDR3 nucleotides are TGTGCCAGTAGTACCCTGGGACAGGCTGCTACAGAGCAGTACTTC.

Comments on this clonotype: The junction shows a germline mismatch at one end, possibly a read error. The chain employs TRBV5-1 and TRBJ2-7, with D maybe TRBD2 (6 bases). Germline V gene sequence: CDR1 SGHRS, CDR2 YFSETQ. This CDR3 comprises 15 residues. CDR3 region: CASSFGRQRSYEQYF. The CDR3 nucleotides are TGTGCCAGCAGCTTCGGGAGACAGAGGTCCTACGAGCAGTACTTC.

This chain joins TRBV20-1 and TRBJ2-6; the D is unclear. Germline CDR1 DFQATT, CDR2 SNEGSKA (reference sequence). This CDR3 has 14 residues. V lost 6 bases and J 0 bases, leaving 9 bases between the germline ends. CDR3 sequence: CSAPDHSGANVLTF. The DNA for the CDR3 is TGCAGTGCGCCAGACCACTCTGGGGCCAACGTCCTGACTTTC.

This clonotype was observed at least ten times. The genes are TRBV12-3 or TRBV12-4 and TRBJ2-2; 8 bases are a match to TRBD1. There are 15 residues in the CDR3. V lost 3 bases and J lost 5; bases outside the gene matches: 5. This CDR3 is CASSLQGARTGELFF. In DNA, the CDR3 is TGTGCCAGCAGTTTGCAGGGGGCAAGGACCGGGGAGCTGTTTTTT.

To note about this clonotype: A single base separates this from a much larger clone, so it may be a read error. The chain has TRBV6-2 or TRBV6-3 and TRBJ2-1; TRBD2 matches at 10 bases. The CDR3 is 15 residues long. The germline gives CDR1 MNHEY, CDR2 SVGEGT. The CDR3, as DNA: TGTGCCAGCAGACTAGCGGGGCATTCCTACAATGAGCGGTTCTTC. Protein sequence: CASRLAGHSYNERFF.

Only a few counts were recorded for this clonotype. The V call is TRBV12-3 or TRBV12-4, the J call TRBJ2-5; 9 nucleotides agree with TRBD1. V shed 4 bases, J shed 4 bases, and the junction held 10 bases outside the gene matches. CDR3 length: 16 residues. The CDR3: CASSSPGQGQGETQYF. The CDR3 DNA is TGTGCCAGCAGTTCCCCGGGACAGGGCCAGGGAGAGACCCAGTACTTC.

The table lists this clonotype with many counts. This rearrangement joins TRBV7-9 to TRBJ1-1; D is perhaps TRBD1 (5 bases). The CDR3 consists of 12 residues. The germline gives CDR1 SEHNR, CDR2 FQNEAQ (reference sequence). Trimming pared 4 bases from V and 8 bases from J, leaving 11 bases between. The CDR3 nucleotides read TGTGCCAGCAGCTCTGGGGCGAGGGAAGCTTTCTTT. Translating gives CASSSGAREAFF. Full variable domain (remainder filled in from reference TRBV7-9 and TRBJ1-1): DTGVSQNPRHKITKRGQNVTFRCDPISEHNRLYWYRQTLGQGPEFLTYFQNEAQLEKSRLLSDRFSAERPKGSFSTLEIQRTEQGDSAMYLCASSSGAREAFFGQGTRLTVV.

Ten or more counts support this clonotype. J is TRBJ2-5 and V is TRBV2; D is uncertain. With 6 bases removed from V and 1 base from J, the gap between germline ends came to 15 bases. CDR1 is SNHLY and CDR2 is FYNNEI in the germline V gene. The CDR3 extends over 15 amino acids. The CDR3 DNA reads as TGTGCCAGCAGCTCCTATAAGGGCGGCCAAGAGACCCAGTACTTC. The encoded protein is CASSSYKGGQETQYF.

This clonotype was observed at least ten times. The rearrangement joins TRBV7-8 to TRBJ2-5; possible D gene TRBD1, 6 bases. The V and J ends lost 4 bases and 2 bases respectively, with 11 bases between them. This CDR3 has 14 amino acids. CDR1 and CDR2 (germline): SGHVS, FQNEAQ. The CDR3 protein is CASSSGAGQETQYF. CDR3 bases: TGTGCCAGCAGCTCAGGGGCAGGACAAGAGACCCAGTACTTC.

This clonotype was counted a few times. Germline and junction disagree at one end, which may indicate a read error. V usage is TRBV5-4 and J usage is TRBJ2-2; possible D gene TRBD2, 5 bases. The CDR3 is 15 residues long. Looked up from germline, CDR1 is SGHNT and CDR2 is YYREEE (reference sequence). CDR3 loop: CASSLIAANTGERFF. DNA of the CDR3: TGTGCCAGCAGCTTGATTGCAGCTAACACCGGGGAGCGGTTTTTT.

This clonotype occurred many times. The chain uses TRBV6-1 and TRBJ2-3; 11 nucleotides agree with TRBD1. CDR3 size: 14 residues. Germline CDR1 and CDR2: MNHNS and SASEGT. The trim removed 10 bases at V and 3 bases at J, leaving 6 bases unmatched. CDR3 sequence: CATLDRGPTDTQYF. CDR3 DNA sequence: TGTGCCACCTTGGACAGGGGGCCGACAGATACGCAGTATTTT.

This clonotype was observed many times. This chain joins TRBV5-4 and TRBJ2-3, with D unresolved. Germline V CDR1 and CDR2: SGHNT, YYREEE (reference sequence). The CDR3 runs to 15 residues. The germline V and J ends were trimmed by 0 bases and 0 bases, with 8 bases remaining between them. CDR3 amino acids: CASSLGLSSTDTQYF. The CDR3 DNA follows: TGTGCCAGCAGCTTGGGCTTGTCTAGCACAGATACGCAGTATTTT.

V gene TRBV2 combines with J gene TRBJ1-5; D is unresolved. This CDR3 region has 14 residues. Germline lookup yields CDR1 SNHLY and CDR2 FYNNEI. With 6 bases removed from V and 2 bases from J, the gap between germline ends came to 11 bases. CDR3 bases: TGTGCCAGCAGGGGCACTTCGGGCAATCAGCCCCAGCATTTT. This translates into CASRGTSGNQPQHF. Complete variable domain (other parts from reference TRBV2 and TRBJ1-5): EPEVTQTPSHQVTQMGQEVILRCVPISNHLYFYWYRQILGQKVEFLVSFYNNEISEKSEIFDDQFSVERPDGSNFTLKIRSTKLEDSAMYFCASRGTSGNQPQHFGDGTRLSIL.

This chain uses TRBV2 with TRBJ1-1; 9 bases fit TRBD1. This CDR3 contains 15 residues. V was clipped by 3 bases and J by 5 bases; unmatched bases: 7. Germline CDR1 and CDR2: SNHLY and FYNNEI. CDR3 DNA sequence: TGTGCCAGCAGTGACTTGGGACAGGGAAGAACTGAAGCTTTCTTT. Translating gives CASSDLGQGRTEAFF.

The genes are TRBV10-3 and TRBJ1-5; 9 nucleotides agree with TRBD1. Germline lookup yields CDR1 ENHRY and CDR2 SYGVKD. V trimming: 6 bases; J trimming: 4 bases; junction bases outside the gene matches: 4. The CDR3 sequence is 14 residues long. This CDR3 is CAISPGQGNQPQHF. For the CDR3, the DNA is TGTGCCATCAGCCCCGGACAGGGGAATCAGCCCCAGCATTTT.